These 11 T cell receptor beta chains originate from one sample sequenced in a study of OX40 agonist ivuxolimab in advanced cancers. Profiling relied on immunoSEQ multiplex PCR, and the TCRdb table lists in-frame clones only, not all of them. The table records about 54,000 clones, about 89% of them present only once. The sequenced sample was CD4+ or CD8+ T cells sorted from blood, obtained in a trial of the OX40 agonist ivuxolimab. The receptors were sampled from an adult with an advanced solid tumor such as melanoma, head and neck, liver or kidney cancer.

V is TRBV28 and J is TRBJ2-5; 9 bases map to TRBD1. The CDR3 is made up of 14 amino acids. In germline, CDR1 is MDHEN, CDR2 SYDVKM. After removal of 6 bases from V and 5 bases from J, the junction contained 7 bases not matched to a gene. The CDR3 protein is CASRFGTGIETQYF. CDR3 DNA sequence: TGTGCCAGCAGGTTCGGGACAGGGATTGAGACCCAGTACTTC.

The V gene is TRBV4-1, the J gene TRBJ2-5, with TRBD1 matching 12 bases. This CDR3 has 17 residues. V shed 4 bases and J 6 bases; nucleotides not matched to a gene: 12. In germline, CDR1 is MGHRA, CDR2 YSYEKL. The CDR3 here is CASSPTPGTGGTKTQYF. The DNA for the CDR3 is TGCGCCAGCAGCCCCACCCCCGGGACAGGGGGCACAAAGACCCAGTACTTC.

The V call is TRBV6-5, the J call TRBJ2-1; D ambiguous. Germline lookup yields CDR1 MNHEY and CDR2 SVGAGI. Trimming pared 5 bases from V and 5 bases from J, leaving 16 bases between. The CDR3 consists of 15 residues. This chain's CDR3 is CASSRRQDVDNEQFF. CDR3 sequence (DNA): TGTGCCAGCAGTCGACGGCAGGACGTCGACAATGAGCAGTTCTTC.

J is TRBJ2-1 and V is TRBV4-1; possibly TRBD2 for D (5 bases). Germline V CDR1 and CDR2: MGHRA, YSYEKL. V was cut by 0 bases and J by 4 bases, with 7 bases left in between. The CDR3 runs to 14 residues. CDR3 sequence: CASSQDRTYNEQFF. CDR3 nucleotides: TGCGCCAGCAGCCAAGATAGGACTTACAATGAGCAGTTCTTC.

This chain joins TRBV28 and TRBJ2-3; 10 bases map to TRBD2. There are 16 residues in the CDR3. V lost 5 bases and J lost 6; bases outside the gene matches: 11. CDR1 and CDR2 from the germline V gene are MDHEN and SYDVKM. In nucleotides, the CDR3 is TGTGCCAGCAGTCTCACCGGGACTAGCGCGGGGGATACGCAGTATTTT. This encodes CASSLTGTSAGDTQYF.

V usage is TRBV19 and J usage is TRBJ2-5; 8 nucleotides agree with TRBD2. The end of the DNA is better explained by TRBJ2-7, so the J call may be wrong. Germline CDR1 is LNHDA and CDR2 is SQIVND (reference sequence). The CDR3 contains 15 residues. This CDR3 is CASSIGGLELNEQYF. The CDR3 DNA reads TGTGCCAGTAGTATTGGGGGACTAGAGTTGAACGAGCAGTACTTC.

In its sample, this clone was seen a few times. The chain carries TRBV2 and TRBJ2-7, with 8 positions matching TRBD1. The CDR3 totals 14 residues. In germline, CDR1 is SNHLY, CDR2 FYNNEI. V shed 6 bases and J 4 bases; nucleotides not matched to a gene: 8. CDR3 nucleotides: TGTGCCAGCAGCGCCGGACAGGGTGGTTACGAGCAGTACTTC. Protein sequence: CASSAGQGGYEQYF.

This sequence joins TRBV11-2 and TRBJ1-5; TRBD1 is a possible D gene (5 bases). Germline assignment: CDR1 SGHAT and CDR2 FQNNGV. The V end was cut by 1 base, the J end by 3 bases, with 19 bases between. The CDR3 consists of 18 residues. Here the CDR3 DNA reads TGTGCCAGCAGCTTAGGTAGGGGCAGAAACCCTCTCAATCAGCCCCAGCATTTT. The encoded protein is CASSLGRGRNPLNQPQHF.

The CDR3 is CASSVQGGEKLFF. The DNA for the CDR3 is TGTGCCAGTAGCGTACAGGGCGGTGAAAAACTGTTTTTT. The J gene is TRBJ1-4, the V gene TRBV19, with TRBD1 as a possible D gene (6 bases). This CDR3 is 13 amino acids long. V lost 6 bases and J 7 bases, leaving 12 bases between the germline ends. Germline CDR1 LNHDA, CDR2 SQIVND (reference sequence).

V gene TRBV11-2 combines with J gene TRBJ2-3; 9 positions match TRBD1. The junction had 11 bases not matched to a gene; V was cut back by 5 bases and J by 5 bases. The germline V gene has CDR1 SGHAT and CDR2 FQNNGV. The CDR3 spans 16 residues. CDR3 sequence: CASSPWTGAKEDTQYF. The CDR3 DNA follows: TGTGCCAGCAGCCCCTGGACAGGGGCGAAGGAAGATACGCAGTATTTT.

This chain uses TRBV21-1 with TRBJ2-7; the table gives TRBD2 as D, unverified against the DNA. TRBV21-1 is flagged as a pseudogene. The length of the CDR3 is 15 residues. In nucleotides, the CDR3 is TGTGCCAGCAGCAAAGGAGGAGGCAACTCCTACGAGCAGTACTTC. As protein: CASSKGGGNSYEQYF.